This TCR beta chain derives from a study of T cells in narcolepsy. Study-level information: Enrolled donors included narcolepsy type 1 or type 2 patients and healthy controls.

Study results and limitations: Reportedly, autoreactive clonotypes were serially detected in patients' blood but not controls'. In some patient and control memory CD4+ samples, autoreactive clones were absent. Autoreactive HCRT-specific and TRIB2-specific clonotypes were marked in same-patient CSF-versus-blood CD4+ comparisons.

Turning to this clone: Its matching antigen is unknown.

Data came from immunoSEQ multiplex PCR; TCRdb stores just in-frame clones and leaves some out. The sample shows 35,000 to 40,000 clones, approximately 86% of them seen only once. CDR1 is ENHRY, CDR2 SYGVKD, per germline. This CDR3 is built from 14 residues. V gave up 7 bases and J gave up 9 bases; unmatched junction bases: 11. The clonotype was recovered from a human donor with narcolepsy. Sample: CD45RA- memory CD4+ T cells from PBMCs. V usage is TRBV10-3 and J usage is TRBJ2-1; 8 positions agree with TRBD2. This CDR3 is CAINQERGHFEQFF. In nucleotides, the CDR3 is TGTGCCATCAATCAGGAGCGGGGGCATTTTGAGCAGTTCTTC.